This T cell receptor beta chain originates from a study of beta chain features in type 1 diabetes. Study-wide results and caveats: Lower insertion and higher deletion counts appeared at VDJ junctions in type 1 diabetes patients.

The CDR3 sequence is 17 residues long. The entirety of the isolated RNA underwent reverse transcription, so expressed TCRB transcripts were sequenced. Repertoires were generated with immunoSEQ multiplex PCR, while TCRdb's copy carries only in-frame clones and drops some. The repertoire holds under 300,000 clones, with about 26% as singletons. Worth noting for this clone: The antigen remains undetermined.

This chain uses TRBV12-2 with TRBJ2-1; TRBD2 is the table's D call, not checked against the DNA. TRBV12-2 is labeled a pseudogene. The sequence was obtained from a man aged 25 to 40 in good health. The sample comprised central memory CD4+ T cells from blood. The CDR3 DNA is TGTGCAAGTCGCTTAGCGCTGGGACTAGCGGGAAACAATGAGCAGTTCTTC. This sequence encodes CASRLALGLAGNNEQFF.